Presented here are 26 T cell receptor beta chains from one specimen sequenced in a study of T-cell reconstitution after alpha-beta-depleted transplantation in children. Unique molecular identifiers were incorporated during preparation of the TCRbeta library. TCRdb recomputed calls from the PCR reads with MiXCR, one row per CDR3 protein. Among approximately 200,000 distinct CDR3 sequences listed, about 14% were seen once. The sample consisted of PBMCs from the stem cell graft donor, taken from the stem cell graft. The receptor source for this set is a human donor who donated a stem cell graft to a child with acute lymphoblastic leukemia.

This clonotype occurred many times. The gene calls are TRBV12-3 or TRBV12-4 and TRBJ1-1; the match to TRBD1 covers 10 bases. CDR3 length equals 14 residues. V lost 4 bases to trimming and J lost 4 bases; unmatched junction nucleotides: 3. CDR3 sequence reads: CASSSRTGGTEAFF. CDR3 in DNA: TGTGCCAGCAGTTCCCGGACAGGGGGCACTGAAGCTTTCTTT.

This clonotype was recorded many times. The J gene is TRBJ1-1, the V gene TRBV12-3 or TRBV12-4; D is unresolved. The CDR3 has 17 amino acids. The V end was cut by 2 bases, the J end by 3 bases, with 19 bases between. CDR3 bases: TGTGCCAGCAGTTTAAATCTCGGGGATCGACGGGACACTGAAGCTTTCTTT. Translated, it gives CASSLNLGDRRDTEAFF.

This clonotype was recorded at least ten times. The CDR3, as DNA: TGCAGTGCTAGGCGGTTGTACGAGCAGTACTTC. Translation gives CSARRLYEQYF. The chain is built from TRBV20-1 and TRBJ2-7; D remains unclear. Trimming cost V 3 bases and J 4 bases, with 7 bases left between them. CDR3 length equals 11 residues. Germline V gene sequence: CDR1 DFQATT, CDR2 SNEGSKA (reference sequence).

The sample holds many counts of this clonotype. The chain is built from TRBV12-3 or TRBV12-4 and TRBJ2-3; TRBD2 might be the D (7 bases). The CDR3 has 16 amino acids. Trimming pared 3 bases from V and 3 bases from J, leaving 16 bases between. The CDR3 region is CASSLGGWEGTDTQYF. The DNA for the CDR3 is TGTGCCAGCAGTTTGGGGGGCTGGGAGGGGACAGATACGCAGTATTTT.

The table lists this clonotype with a few counts. The rearrangement links TRBV3-1 to TRBJ2-1; 8 bases fit TRBD2. The V segment lost 6 bases and the J segment 6 bases; nucleotides outside the gene matches: 7. The CDR3 runs to 14 residues. Germline assignment: CDR1 LGHDT and CDR2 YNNKEL (reference sequence). The CDR3 nucleotides read TGTGCCAGCAGGATCGCCGGGACTAGCAATGAGCAGTTCTTC. This encodes CASRIAGTSNEQFF.

This clonotype appeared many times. This chain links TRBV5-6 with TRBJ1-2; TRBD1 might be the D (6 bases). The length of the CDR3 is 16 residues. V was trimmed by 4 bases and J by 6 bases, leaving 22 bases between them. Germline CDR1 is SGHDT and CDR2 is YYEEEE. In DNA form, the CDR3 reads TGTGCCAGCAGCCCTCAGGGGACCTGGGGGTTGGATGGCTACACCTTC. This sequence encodes CASSPQGTWGLDGYTF.

The rearrangement links TRBV2 to TRBJ2-1; 8 bases fit TRBD1. With V trimmed by 4 bases and J by 9 bases, 5 bases remained unmatched. Germline V gene data show CDR1 as SNHLY and CDR2 as FYNNEI. The CDR3 covers 13 residues. CDR3 nucleotide sequence: TGTGCCAGCAGTGGCCAGGGGGCCGGTGAGCAGTTCTTC. The encoded protein is CASSGQGAGEQFF.

This clonotype occurred a few times. The CDR3 bases are TGTGCCAGTAGTATAGATTTAGGGACTAGGGCCAATGAGCAGTTCTTC. Protein product: CASSIDLGTRANEQFF. The rearrangement links TRBV19 to TRBJ2-1, with 8 bases identical to TRBD2. The CDR3 contains 16 residues. The V gene end was trimmed by 0 bases and the J gene end by 6 bases; junction bases not matched to a gene: 7. From germline, CDR1 is LNHDA and CDR2 SQIVND (reference sequence).

This clonotype was found a few times. The CDR3, as DNA: TGTGCCAGCAGTTACAACCAGGGAACGACTAGCGGGAATGATGAGCAGTTCTTC. It is translated as CASSYNQGTTSGNDEQFF. This chain links TRBV6-2 or TRBV6-3 with TRBJ2-1; TRBD2 matches at 11 bases. Germline CDR1 is MNHEY and CDR2 is SVGEGT. V shed 2 bases and J 8 bases; nucleotides not matched to a gene: 14. CDR3 length: 18 amino acids.

Many counts were recorded for this clonotype. The chain has TRBV5-1 and TRBJ2-1, with TRBD2 identical over 9 bases. The V gene's germline CDR1 is SGHRS and CDR2 YFSETQ. The CDR3 is 18 amino acids. The V segment lost 1 base and the J segment 5 bases; nucleotides outside the gene matches: 13. In nucleotides, the CDR3 is TGCGCCAGCAGCTTGTCAACATCTAGCGGGATAAACAACAATGAGCAGTTCTTC. Translated: CASSLSTSSGINNNEQFF.

This clonotype showed up many times. The rearrangement uses TRBV5-1 and TRBJ2-6; no clear D. Trimming shortened V by 0 bases and J by 1 base, and 8 bases separated the two germline ends. CDR1 and CDR2 from the germline V gene are SGHRS and YFSETQ. This CDR3 comprises 16 residues. The CDR3, as DNA: TGCGCCAGCAGCTTGGGCGTTCTTTCTGGGGCCAACGTCCTGACTTTC. Translation gives CASSLGVLSGANVLTF. The full variable domain, with the rest looked up from reference TRBV5-1 and TRBJ2-6, is KAGVTQTPRYLIKTRGQQVTLSCSPISGHRSVSWYQQTPGQGLQFLFEYFSETQRNKGNFPGRFSGRQFSNSRSEMNVSTLELGDSALYLCASSLGVLSGANVLTFGAGSRLTVL.

Note on this clonotype: Possible read error: a much larger clone is one base away. The chain has TRBV30 and TRBJ1-5; the D is unclear. The CDR3 contains 12 residues. Germline lookup yields CDR1 GTSNPN and CDR2 SVGIG (reference sequence). Trimming cost V 0 bases and J 4 bases, with 4 bases left between them. The CDR3: CAWSVQNQPQHF. The CDR3 DNA follows: TGTGCCTGGAGTGTACAGAATCAGCCCCAGCATTTT. The variable domain in full, with the rest retrieved from reference TRBV30 and TRBJ1-5, is SQTIHQWPATLVQPVGSPLSLECTVEGTSNPNLYWYRQAAGRGLQLLFYSVGIGQISSEVPQNLSASRPQDRQFILSSKKLLLSDSGFYLCAWSVQNQPQHFGDGTRLSIL.

V gene TRBV30 combines with J gene TRBJ2-2; D is tentatively TRBD1 or TRBD2 (5 bases each). The CDR3 has 16 residues. V was pared by 0 bases and J by 2 bases, with 13 bases between. CDR1 and CDR2 from the germline V gene are GTSNPN and SVGIG (reference sequence). The CDR3 region is CAWSVLTGGNTGELFF. For the CDR3, the DNA is TGTGCCTGGAGTGTACTAACAGGAGGCAACACCGGGGAGCTGTTTTTT.

Many counts were recorded for this clonotype. V and J are TRBV29-1 and TRBJ2-2; weak D call: TRBD1 (5 bases). Germline V gene sequence: CDR1 SQVTM, CDR2 ANQGSEA. The V end was cut by 4 bases, the J end by 3 bases, with 12 bases between. This CDR3 has 14 residues. CDR3 protein: CSVATTADTGELFF. CDR3 nucleotide sequence: TGCAGCGTTGCCACGACAGCCGACACCGGGGAGCTGTTTTTT.

Many counts were recorded for this clonotype. V is TRBV5-1 and J is TRBJ2-7; tentatively, D is TRBD2 (5 bases). The V gene lost 4 bases and the J gene lost 5 bases, with 16 bases spanning the gap. Germline V CDR1 and CDR2: SGHRS, YFSETQ. There are 14 residues in the CDR3. The CDR3 reads CASSDGLPKDEQYF. The CDR3 DNA reads as TGCGCCAGCAGCGACGGACTTCCTAAGGACGAGCAGTACTTC.

Comments on this clonotype: Possible read error: a much larger clone is one base away. This chain connects TRBV5-1 to TRBJ2-7; D may match TRBD1 or TRBD2 (5 bases each). The CDR3 is 14 amino acids. In germline, CDR1 is SGHRS, CDR2 YFSETQ. The CDR3 protein is CANSKRDGNYEQYF. The DNA for the CDR3 is TGCGCCAACAGCAAACGGGACGGAAACTACGAGCAGTACTTC.

This clonotype was found many times. The J gene is TRBJ2-7, the V gene TRBV5-1; D perhaps matches TRBD2 (7 bases). The ends were cut back, 1 base at V and 0 bases at J, with 11 bases in the middle. From germline, CDR1 is SGHRS and CDR2 YFSETQ. The CDR3 length is 15 residues. The CDR3 loop reads CASSLRGAISYEQYF. For the CDR3, the DNA is TGCGCCAGCAGCTTGCGGGGGGCGATCTCCTACGAGCAGTACTTC.

This clonotype has a count of ten or more. V and J are TRBV5-1 and TRBJ1-2; D is unclear. Deletions cut 0 bases from V and 4 bases from J, with 7 bases between. CDR1 SGHRS and CDR2 YFSETQ come from the germline V gene. The CDR3 extends over 13 amino acids. The CDR3 DNA follows: TGCGCCAGCAGCTTGGACACCAGCTATGGCTACACCTTC. It yields the protein CASSLDTSYGYTF. Looking up the rest from reference TRBV5-1 and TRBJ1-2 gives the full variable domain: KAGVTQTPRYLIKTRGQQVTLSCSPISGHRSVSWYQQTPGQGLQFLFEYFSETQRNKGNFPGRFSGRQFSNSRSEMNVSTLELGDSALYLCASSLDTSYGYTFGSGTRLTVV.

This chain joins TRBV5-1 and TRBJ2-5, with D perhaps TRBD1 (5 bases). V lost 1 base, J lost 2 bases, and 9 bases lay in between. The CDR3 is 14 residues long. Germline V gives CDR1 SGHRS, CDR2 YFSETQ. CDR3 DNA: TGCGCCAGCAGCTTGCAGGACACTCAAGAGACCCAGTACTTC. Its translation is CASSLQDTQETQYF.

This clonotype appeared many times. The V and J genes are TRBV20-1 and TRBJ1-5; D gene ambiguous. The length of the CDR3 is 13 residues. CDR1 is DFQATT and CDR2 is SNEGSKA in the germline V gene (reference sequence). The ends were cut back, 3 bases at V and 3 bases at J, with 9 bases in the middle. The CDR3 spells CSASLRVNQPQHF. CDR3 DNA sequence: TGCAGTGCTAGCCTACGGGTCAATCAGCCCCAGCATTTT.

In its sample, this clonotype was seen many times. The genes are TRBV9 and TRBJ2-4; a weak D match, TRBD2 (6 bases). The CDR3 extends over 14 amino acids. Germline V gene lookup returns CDR1 SGDLS and CDR2 YYNGEE. V gave up 4 bases and J gave up 5 bases, with 13 bases separating them. In DNA, the CDR3 is TGTGCCAGCAGCCTGGGGGGTTCGCAAAACATTCAGTACTTC. Its protein product is CASSLGGSQNIQYF.

This clonotype has ten or more counts. The chain carries TRBV7-6 and TRBJ2-1; 8 positions match TRBD2. Germline CDR1 and CDR2: SGHVS and FNYEAQ. J lost 4 bases, V lost 1 base, and 3 bases had no gene match. This CDR3 has 15 residues. The CDR3 nucleotides read TGTGCCAGCAGCTTAGATCCGGGAGGGTACAATGAGCAGTTCTTC. This gives the protein CASSLDPGGYNEQFF.

This clonotype was counted at least ten times. This chain connects TRBV29-1 to TRBJ2-3; D gene ambiguous. This CDR3 has 15 residues. The germline V gene has CDR1 SQVTM and CDR2 ANQGSEA. V lost 7 bases to trimming and J lost 2 bases, with 19 bases between them. CDR3 DNA sequence: TGCAGCGCCCAGCTACTGGCTTTAAACACAGATACGCAGTATTTT. It specifies CSAQLLALNTDTQYF.

This chain uses TRBV7-8 with TRBJ2-3, with D uncertain. V was pared by 3 bases and J by 10 bases, with 20 bases between. The germline gives CDR1 SGHVS, CDR2 FQNEAQ. The CDR3 has 15 residues. Written as DNA, the CDR3 is TGTGCCAGCAGCTTTGGGATGCTTGCCCGCGACTCGCAGTATTTT. Its protein product is CASSFGMLARDSQYF.

This clonotype was found a few times. V and J are TRBV11-3 and TRBJ2-1; D remains ambiguous. V lost 0 bases and J lost 6, with 6 bases in between. Germline-derived CDR1 and CDR2 are SGHNT and YENEEA. This CDR3 has 13 amino acids. CDR3 sequence: CASSLELSNEQFF. CDR3 DNA sequence: TGTGCCAGCAGCTTAGAACTGTCCAATGAGCAGTTCTTC.

Many counts were recorded for this clonotype. The chain carries TRBV11-2 and TRBJ2-1, with 9 nucleotides matching TRBD2. Germline CDR1 SGHAT, CDR2 FQNNGV. V gave up 1 base and J gave up 8 bases; unmatched junction bases: 9. The CDR3 has 16 amino acids. CDR3 sequence reads: CASSLGGGRATHEQFF. CDR3 nucleotides: TGTGCCAGCAGCTTAGGCGGCGGGAGGGCTACACATGAGCAGTTCTTC.